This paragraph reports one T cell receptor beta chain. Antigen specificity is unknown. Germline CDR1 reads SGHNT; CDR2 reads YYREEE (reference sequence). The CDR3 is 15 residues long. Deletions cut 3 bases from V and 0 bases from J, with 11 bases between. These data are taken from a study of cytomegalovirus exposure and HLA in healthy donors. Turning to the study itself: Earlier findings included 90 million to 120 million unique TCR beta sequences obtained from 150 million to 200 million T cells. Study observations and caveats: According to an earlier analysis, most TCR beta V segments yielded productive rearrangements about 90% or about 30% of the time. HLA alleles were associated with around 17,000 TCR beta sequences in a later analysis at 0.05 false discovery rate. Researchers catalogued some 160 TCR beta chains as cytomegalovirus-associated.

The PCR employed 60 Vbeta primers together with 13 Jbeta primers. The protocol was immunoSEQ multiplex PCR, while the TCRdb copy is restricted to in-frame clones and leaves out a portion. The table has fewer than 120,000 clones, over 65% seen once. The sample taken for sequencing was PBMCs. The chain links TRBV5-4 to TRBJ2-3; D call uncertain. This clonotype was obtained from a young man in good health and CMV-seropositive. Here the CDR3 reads CASSSAKKSTDTQYF. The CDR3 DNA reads TGTGCCAGCAGCTCTGCTAAGAAAAGCACAGATACGCAGTATTTT.